What follows is one T cell receptor beta chain and its context. What it binds is not known. Other DNA sequences within the sample encode an identical CDR3. Primers: 60 Vbeta forward and 13 Jbeta reverse. TCRdb's table, derived via immunoSEQ multiplex PCR, lists solely in-frame clones and lacks some. The sample comprises over 100,000 clones, roughly 63% of which are singletons, and around 5.4% rests with the top ten. This sample was taken from a study of cytomegalovirus exposure and HLA in healthy donors. This CDR3 has 13 amino acids. Trimming cost V 3 bases and J 0 bases, with 6 bases left between them. CDR1 and CDR2 (germline): GTSNPN, SVGIG (reference sequence). Study-wide points: Among immune exposure information, only CMV serostatus was available. Usually a TCR sequence was rare, but some public TCRs were found in many donors.

The clonotype originates from a woman in her 70s in good health and CMV-seropositive. Material: PBMCs. The chain uses TRBV30 and TRBJ1-5, with D possibly being TRBD1 (5 bases). CDR3 sequence (DNA): TGTGCCTGGAGCAGGGATAGCAATCAGCCCCAGCATTTT. Translated, it gives CAWSRDSNQPQHF.